One and the same sample provided the 27 T cell receptor beta chains below, sequenced in a study of neurological immune-mediated disorders. Time point specified: longitudinal time-point 1 (baseline). TCRdb itself ran the 5' RACE reads through MiXCR, one entry per CDR3 protein. The data show approximately 70,000 distinct CDR3 sequences, with 10% seen just once and more than 9% held by the top ten. The material sequenced was PBMCs. The receptors here all came from a man in his thirties or forties in good health.

With regard to this clonotype: At one end the junction does not follow the germline gene, possibly because of a read error. The genes are TRBV9 and TRBJ1-5; a possible D gene is TRBD2 (5 bases). The end of the DNA is better explained by TRBJ2-3, so the J call may be wrong. The germline gives CDR1 SGDLS, CDR2 YYNGEE. The CDR3 has 14 residues. The DNA of the CDR3 is TGTGCCAGTAGCGTAGGGCCTCGGGTGGAGCCCCAGTATTTT. Translated, it gives CASSVGPRVEPQYF.

This clonotype was detected ten times or more. This rearrangement joins TRBV24-1 to TRBJ1-2; 9 nucleotides match TRBD1. Germline lookup yields CDR1 KGHDR and CDR2 SFDVKD. The CDR3 loop spans 17 amino acids. With 0 bases clipped from V and 2 bases from J, the junction kept 6 bases outside the gene matches. The CDR3 loop is CATSDLPGTGKNYGYTF. The DNA of the CDR3 is TGTGCCACCAGTGATTTGCCTGGGACAGGGAAAAACTATGGCTACACCTTC.

The rearrangement uses TRBV6-6 and TRBJ2-7; D not certain. V was cut by 6 bases and J by 2 bases, with 17 bases left in between. The CDR3 covers 15 residues. Germline CDR1 is MNHNY and CDR2 is SVGAGI (reference sequence). CDR3 sequence reads: CASRLQSGPTYEQYF. CDR3 DNA sequence: TGTGCCAGCAGGCTCCAGAGTGGACCAACCTACGAGCAGTACTTC.

This clonotype appeared many times. V usage is TRBV4-1 and J usage is TRBJ2-2; D not resolved. Germline assignment: CDR1 MGHRA and CDR2 YSYEKL. The CDR3 loop spans 16 amino acids. The V gene lost 0 bases and the J gene lost 0 bases, with 8 bases spanning the gap. The CDR3 nucleotides are TGCGCCAGCAGCCAAGATATTCAGGCGAACACCGGGGAGCTGTTTTTT. The encoded protein is CASSQDIQANTGELFF.

This clonotype occurred many times. J is TRBJ2-7 and V is TRBV5-1, with D unclear. CDR3 length equals 14 residues. Trimming shortened V by 0 bases and J by 1 base, and 8 bases separated the two germline ends. The germline gives CDR1 SGHRS, CDR2 YFSETQ. CDR3 sequence reads: CASSLAPVSYEQYF. The CDR3 DNA sequence: TGCGCCAGCAGCTTGGCGCCAGTTTCCTACGAGCAGTACTTC.

This clonotype came up many times. The chain employs TRBV5-1 and TRBJ1-1, with 7 bases matching TRBD1. CDR1 is SGHRS and CDR2 is YFSETQ in the germline V gene. V lost 0 bases and J lost 3; bases outside the gene matches: 5. CDR3 size: 15 residues. CDR3 bases: TGCGCCAGCAGCTTGGGGGACAGTAGTTACACTGAAGCTTTCTTT. It specifies CASSLGDSSYTEAFF.

The V gene is TRBV18, the J gene TRBJ2-2; the match to TRBD1 covers 8 bases. V gave up 3 bases and J gave up 2 bases; unmatched junction bases: 2. This CDR3 contains 15 residues. Germline values: CDR1 KGHSH, CDR2 LQKENI. The CDR3 loop reads CASSPQGANTGELFF. In DNA form, the CDR3 reads TGTGCCAGCTCACCGCAGGGGGCAAACACCGGGGAGCTGTTTTTT.

This clonotype was seen only a few times. This may arise from a read error, as a much more abundant clone is one base away. This sequence joins TRBV10-3 and TRBJ2-7, with D perhaps TRBD2 (5 bases). Trimming cost V 6 bases and J 5 bases, with 17 bases left between them. Germline V gene data show CDR1 as ENHRY and CDR2 as SYGVKD. This CDR3 is built from 14 residues. The CDR3 loop reads CAISAGISYHEQYF. The CDR3 region has the DNA TGTGCCATCAGCGCCGGGATTAGCTACCACGAGCAGTACTTC.

There are many counts of this clonotype. This chain uses TRBV3-1 with TRBJ2-1, with D perhaps TRBD2 (5 bases). CDR1 is LGHDT, CDR2 YNNKEL, per germline (reference sequence). V was cut by 5 bases and J by 6 bases, with 14 bases left in between. This CDR3 has 14 amino acids. The CDR3 spells CASSSQRVRNEQFF. DNA of the CDR3: TGTGCCAGCAGCTCCCAGAGGGTACGCAATGAGCAGTTCTTC.

A word on this clonotype: This may come from a read error, since a much larger clone is one base off. This chain links TRBV5-6 with TRBJ2-1, with TRBD2 identical over 7 bases. V dropped 4 bases and J dropped 14; count of bases not matched to a gene: 12. The germline V gene has CDR1 SGHDT and CDR2 YYEEEE. The CDR3 totals 13 residues. DNA of the CDR3: TGTGCCAGCAGCCTAGGGACTGGCGGGGGAAAGTTCTTC. It yields the protein CASSLGTGGGKFF. Full variable domain (rest looked up from reference TRBV5-6 and TRBJ2-1): DAGVTQSPTHLIKTRGQQVTLRCSPKSGHDTVSWYQQALGQGPQFIFQYYEEEERQRGNFPDRFSGHQFPNYSSELNVNALLLGDSALYLCASSLGTGGGKFFGPGTRLTVL.

Points on this clonotype: A clone one base away is much larger, so this may be a read error. V gene TRBV21-1 combines with J gene TRBJ2-7; TRBD1 was called by the table and not checked on the DNA. TRBV21-1 is annotated as a pseudogene. This CDR3 comprises 16 residues. The CDR3 here is CAAERQGIMFSYEQNF. CDR3 in DNA: TGTGCCGCCGAGAGACAGGGGATTATGTTTTCCTACGAGCAGAACTTC.

On this clonotype: A read error is possible here, since a much larger clone lies one base away. This chain joins TRBV29-1 and TRBJ2-7, with a possible D match to TRBD2 (5 bases). CDR3 size: 11 residues. With 7 bases removed from V and 0 bases from J, the gap between germline ends came to 7 bases. Germline V CDR1 and CDR2: SQVTM, ANQGSEA. The CDR3 DNA reads as TGCAGCGGGACTTACTCCTACGAGCAGTACTTC. Residues: CSGTYSYEQYF.

The chain recombines TRBV21-1 with TRBJ2-5; TRBD1, the table's D call, lacks a check against the DNA. TRBV21-1 is given as a pseudogene. The CDR3 loop spans 15 amino acids. The DNA for the CDR3 is TGTGCCAGCAGCTCCATCTCGGACAGTCAAGAGACCCAGTACTTC. This sequence encodes CASSSISDSQETQYF.

Details on this clonotype: Possible read error: a much larger clone is one base away. The chain links TRBV28 to TRBJ2-7; D is uncertain. The CDR3 contains 14 residues. The V gene's germline CDR1 is MDHEN and CDR2 SYDVKM. Trimming removed 3 bases from V and 5 bases from J, with 14 bases in between. CDR3 nucleotide sequence: TGTGCCAGCAGTTTTGGGGTCCTTATCCACGAGCAGTACTTC. Its protein is CASSFGVLIHEQYF.

This clonotype occurred many times. CDR3 bases: TGCGCCAGCAGCGCCGGGACTAGCGGGGGGGAGCAGTTCTTC. Its translation is CASSAGTSGGEQFF. This chain joins TRBV5-1 and TRBJ2-1; 15 bases map to TRBD2. The length of the CDR3 is 14 residues. Germline V CDR1 and CDR2: SGHRS, YFSETQ. Trimming removed 4 bases from V and 10 bases from J; junction bases left unmatched: 3. Complete variable domain (other parts from reference TRBV5-1 and TRBJ2-1): KAGVTQTPRYLIKTRGQQVTLSCSPISGHRSVSWYQQTPGQGLQFLFEYFSETQRNKGNFPGRFSGRQFSNSRSEMNVSTLELGDSALYLCASSAGTSGGEQFFGPGTRLTVL.

This clonotype was counted at least ten times. The rearrangement joins TRBV20-1 to TRBJ1-3, with D tentatively TRBD1 (6 bases). Germline V gene sequence: CDR1 DFQATT, CDR2 SNEGSKA (reference sequence). Trimming took 2 bases from V and 3 from J, leaving 26 bases between them. The CDR3 length is 19 residues. CDR3 residues: CSARSPIGTPLQRGNTIYF. For the CDR3, the DNA is TGCAGTGCTAGATCCCCGATCGGGACACCCCTTCAACGTGGAAACACCATATATTTT.

About this clonotype: A much larger clone differs from this one at a single base, so this may be a read error. The chain couples TRBV7-2 to TRBJ1-1; D gene uncertain. Trimming left V 0 bases short and J 7 bases short, with 12 bases between. The CDR3 covers 14 residues. From germline, CDR1 is SGHTA and CDR2 FQGNSA. CDR3 loop: CASSLATHSFEAFF. The CDR3 nucleotides read TGTGCCAGCAGCTTAGCTACCCACAGCTTTGAAGCTTTCTTT.

This clonotype was recorded at least ten times. V usage is TRBV20-1 and J usage is TRBJ2-5; D might be TRBD1 (6 bases). This CDR3 has 16 amino acids. Germline values: CDR1 DFQATT, CDR2 SNEGSKA (reference sequence). V was clipped by 6 bases and J by 0 bases, with 20 bases between them. This chain's CDR3 is CSATRDISSYQETQYF. CDR3 sequence (DNA): TGCAGTGCCACAAGGGACATATCATCCTACCAAGAGACCCAGTACTTC.

A word on this clonotype: This may be a read error: a much more frequent sequence differs by one nucleotide. The CDR3 DNA follows: TGTGCCAGCAGCTTAGATTCCCCGTTGGGGCGGCTGAGAGAGACCCAGTACTTC. Its protein product is CASSLDSPLGRLRETQYF. The chain combines TRBV7-8 with TRBJ2-5; D possibly corresponds to TRBD1 (5 bases). Germline CDR1 reads SGHVS; CDR2 reads FQNEAQ. CDR3 length: 18 residues. Between the trimmed V and J ends, which lost 1 base and 4 bases, there was a span of 22 bases.

J is TRBJ1-1 and V is TRBV25-1; no reliable D call. V was cut by 4 bases and J by 11 bases, with 11 bases left in between. From germline, CDR1 is MGHDK and CDR2 SYGVNS. The CDR3 sequence is 11 residues long. The CDR3 region is CASSAAVVAFF. For the CDR3, the DNA is TGTGCCAGCAGTGCGGCGGTGGTGGCTTTCTTT.

The chain carries TRBV20-1 and TRBJ2-7; D not resolved. CDR1 DFQATT and CDR2 SNEGSKA come from the germline V gene (reference sequence). V shed 0 bases and J shed 0 bases, with 18 bases lying between them. This CDR3 is built from 17 residues. CDR3 sequence reads: CSARDASSGMPSYEQYF. The CDR3 DNA reads TGCAGTGCTAGAGATGCGTCTAGTGGGATGCCCTCCTACGAGCAGTACTTC.

This clonotype was seen at least ten times. In DNA, the CDR3 is TGCAGTGCTAGAGATTTAAGGACACAAGAGACCCAGTACTTC. As protein: CSARDLRTQETQYF. This sequence joins TRBV20-1 and TRBJ2-5, with D perhaps matching TRBD1 (5 bases). V lost 0 bases and J 2 bases, leaving 10 bases between the germline ends. The CDR3 is 14 amino acids. Germline lookup yields CDR1 DFQATT and CDR2 SNEGSKA (reference sequence).

This clonotype was seen ten or more times. The rearrangement links TRBV24-1 to TRBJ1-4, with 9 bases aligning to TRBD1. The CDR3 is 15 residues long. J gave up 8 bases and V 4 bases, and 7 bases lay outside the gene matches. Per germline, CDR1 KGHDR and CDR2 SFDVKD. CDR3: CATSDPTGGKEKLFF. CDR3 DNA: TGTGCCACCAGTGACCCCACAGGGGGCAAGGAAAAACTGTTTTTT.

The table lists this clonotype with many counts. V is TRBV5-1 and J is TRBJ2-7; 10 bases map to TRBD2. V trimming: 0 bases; J trimming: 5 bases; junction bases outside the gene matches: 2. The CDR3 length is 14 residues. Germline assignment: CDR1 SGHRS and CDR2 YFSETQ. The CDR3 is CASSLGTSGNEQYF. The CDR3 DNA reads as TGCGCCAGCAGCTTGGGGACTAGCGGCAACGAGCAGTACTTC.

The chain joins TRBV7-2 to TRBJ2-5; tentatively, D is TRBD2 (6 bases). The CDR3 is 15 residues long. V lost 1 base to trimming and J lost 5 bases, with 14 bases between them. In germline, CDR1 is SGHTA, CDR2 FQGNSA. The CDR3 loop reads CASSLVGAGRETQYF. CDR3 nucleotides: TGTGCCAGCAGCTTAGTAGGGGCGGGACGGGAGACCCAGTACTTC.

This clonotype was detected ten times or more. This sequence joins TRBV5-1 and TRBJ2-5; 9 bases fit TRBD1. V lost 2 bases, J lost 2 bases, and 1 base stayed unmatched. This CDR3 has 14 residues. The germline gives CDR1 SGHRS, CDR2 YFSETQ. CDR3 residues: CASSLQGAQETQYF. The CDR3, as DNA: TGCGCCAGCAGCTTACAGGGGGCTCAAGAGACCCAGTACTTC.

J is TRBJ2-5 and V is TRBV28, with D perhaps matching TRBD1 (7 bases). Between the trimmed V and J ends, which lost 8 bases and 2 bases, there was a span of 18 bases. CDR3 length: 15 amino acids. The germline gives CDR1 MDHEN, CDR2 SYDVKM. The CDR3 region is CASSPGGTDQETQYF. Written as DNA, the CDR3 is TGTGCCAGCTCCCCTGGGGGGACAGATCAAGAGACCCAGTACTTC. Looking up the rest from reference TRBV28 and TRBJ2-5 gives the full variable domain: DVKVTQSSRYLVKRTGEKVFLECVQDMDHENMFWYRQDPGLGLRLIYFSYDVKMKEKGDIPEGYSVSREKKERFSLILESASTNQTSMYLCASSPGGTDQETQYFGPGTRLLVL.